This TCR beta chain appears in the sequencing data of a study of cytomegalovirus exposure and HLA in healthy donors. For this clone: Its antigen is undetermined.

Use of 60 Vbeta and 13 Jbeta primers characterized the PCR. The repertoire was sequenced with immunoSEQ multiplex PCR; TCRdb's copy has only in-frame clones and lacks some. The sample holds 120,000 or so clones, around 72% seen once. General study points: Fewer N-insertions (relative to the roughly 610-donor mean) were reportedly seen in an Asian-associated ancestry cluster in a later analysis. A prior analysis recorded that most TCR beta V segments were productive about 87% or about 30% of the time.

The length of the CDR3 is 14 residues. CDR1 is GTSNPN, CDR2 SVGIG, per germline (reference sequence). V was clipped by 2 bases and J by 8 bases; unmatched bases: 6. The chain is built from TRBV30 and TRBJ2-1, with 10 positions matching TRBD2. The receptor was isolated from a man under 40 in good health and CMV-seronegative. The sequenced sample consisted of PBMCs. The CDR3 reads CAWSLSGGVDEQFF. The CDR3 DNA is TGTGCCTGGAGTCTCAGCGGGGGGGTCGATGAGCAGTTCTTC.